Shown below are 3 T cell receptor beta chains from a single sample sequenced in a study of T cells in Graves' hyperthyroidism and ophthalmopathy. The CDR3 regions of TCR beta were amplified from RNA transcripts. The primer set for the first-round RT-PCR of the TCR CDR3 was HTBI. TCRdb analysed the multiplex PCR reads with MiXCR anew, one entry per CDR3 protein. The table includes about 380,000 distinct CDR3 sequences, less than 20% detected once. Sequences were obtained from blood. Source of these receptors: a man younger than 35 with Graves' ophthalmopathy.

CDR3 DNA sequence: TGTGCCAGCAGCCAAGATCAGGGGTCTGGCGGGCTGCCCCAGCATTTT. Protein: CASSQDQGSGGLPQHF. The chain couples TRBV4-2 to TRBJ1-5; perhaps TRBD1 as D (6 bases). Trimming removed 0 bases from V and 9 bases from J, with 18 bases in between. Germline assignment: CDR1 LGHNA and CDR2 YNFKEQ. The CDR3 consists of 16 residues.

This chain links TRBV19 with TRBJ2-7; D not certain. This CDR3 contains 13 residues. Per the germline V gene, CDR1 is LNHDA and CDR2 is SQIVND (reference sequence). V was shortened by 7 bases and J by 7 bases, with 17 bases between the two germline ends. For the CDR3, the DNA is TGTGCCAGTAAAAACCCAGTCGCCCTGGAGCAGTACTTC. This codes for CASKNPVALEQYF.

This clonotype was seen ten or more times. The V gene is TRBV28, the J gene TRBJ2-3; no clear D. This CDR3 has 16 amino acids. V was cut by 5 bases and J by 4 bases, with 19 bases left in between. Looked up from germline, CDR1 is MDHEN and CDR2 is SYDVKM. CDR3 loop: CASSPRLGARADTQYF. As DNA, the CDR3 is TGTGCCAGCAGTCCCCGGTTGGGCGCTCGGGCAGATACGCAGTATTTT.